This T cell receptor (beta chain) was recorded in a study of OX40 agonist ivuxolimab in advanced cancers. Broader study findings: Which antigen the expanded peripheral T cells recognized is unknown.

TCRdb's table, derived via immunoSEQ multiplex PCR, lists solely in-frame clones and lacks some. The sample has tens of thousands of clones, 88% seen once. This clone was detected only a few times. Antigen unknown. Germline-derived CDR1 and CDR2 are SGHVS and FQNEAQ. The V end lost 3 bases, the J end lost 6 bases, and 12 bases lay between the germline ends. The CDR3 is 15 amino acids. V is TRBV7-8 and J is TRBJ1-6; D not certain. Specimen: CD4+ or CD8+ T cells sorted from blood, collected in a trial of the OX40 agonist ivuxolimab. The source of this sequence is an adult with an advanced solid tumor such as melanoma, head and neck, liver or kidney cancer. CDR3 region: CASSLLGESNSPLHF. The CDR3 DNA reads as TGTGCCAGCAGCTTGCTGGGCGAAAGTAATTCACCCCTCCACTTT.